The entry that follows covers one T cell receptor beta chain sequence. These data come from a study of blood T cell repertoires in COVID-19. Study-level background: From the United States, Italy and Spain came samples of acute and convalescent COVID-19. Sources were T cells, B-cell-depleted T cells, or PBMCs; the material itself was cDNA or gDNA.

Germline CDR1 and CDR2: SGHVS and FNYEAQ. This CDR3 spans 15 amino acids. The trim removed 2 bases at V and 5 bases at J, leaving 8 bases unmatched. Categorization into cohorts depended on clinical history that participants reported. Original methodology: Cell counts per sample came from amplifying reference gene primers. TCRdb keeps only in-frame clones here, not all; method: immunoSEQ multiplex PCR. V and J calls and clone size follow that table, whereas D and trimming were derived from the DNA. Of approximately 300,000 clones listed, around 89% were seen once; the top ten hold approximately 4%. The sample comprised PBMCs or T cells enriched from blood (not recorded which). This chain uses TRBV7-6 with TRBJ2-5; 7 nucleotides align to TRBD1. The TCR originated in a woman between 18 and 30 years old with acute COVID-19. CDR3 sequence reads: CASSLRLGGRETQYF. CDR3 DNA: TGTGCCAGCAGCTTAAGGTTAGGGGGCCGCGAGACCCAGTACTTC.